The 16 T cell receptor beta chains below come from one sample, sequenced in a study of T cell responses to AZD1222 COVID-19 vaccine. Generated by immunoSEQ multiplex PCR, the TCRdb table keeps only in-frame clones and is missing some. The sample contains 150,000 to 200,000 clones, roughly 92% of which appear only once. The sequencing used peripheral blood, collected on day 0 of AZD1222 vaccination. The receptors here all came from an adult in good health.

V gene TRBV6-1 combines with J gene TRBJ1-2; D is unresolved. The CDR3 contains 14 residues. Germline lookup yields CDR1 MNHNS and CDR2 SASEGT. The germline V and J ends were trimmed by 1 base and 8 bases, with 14 bases remaining between them. CDR3 sequence (DNA): TGTGCCAGCAGTGAAGAAGTCAGACTTAGAGGCTACACCTTC. This gives the protein CASSEEVRLRGYTF.

The rearrangement links TRBV7-6 to TRBJ1-2, with 7 positions matching TRBD1. V shed 3 bases, J shed 8 bases, and the junction held 6 bases outside the gene matches. Germline values: CDR1 SGHVS, CDR2 FNYEAQ. This CDR3 spans 13 amino acids. The CDR3 region is CASSFLQGNGYTF. As DNA, the CDR3 is TGTGCCAGCAGCTTCCTACAGGGGAACGGCTACACCTTC.

The V call is TRBV7-2, the J call TRBJ2-7, with D perhaps matching TRBD2 (7 bases). The CDR3 totals 14 residues. Trimming removed 1 base from V and 3 bases from J, with 10 bases in between. Germline V gene sequence: CDR1 SGHTA, CDR2 FQGNSA. CDR3 in DNA: TGTGCCAGCAGCTTAGAGGGAGGGGGCTACGAGCAGTACTTC. It translates to CASSLEGGGYEQYF.

Worth noting for this clone: The junction shows a germline mismatch at one end, possibly a read error. J is TRBJ1-2 and V is TRBV2; D remains unclear. In germline, CDR1 is SNHLY, CDR2 FYNNEI. The CDR3 runs to 12 residues. The CDR3 reads CASREENYGYTF. For the CDR3, the DNA is TGTGCCAGCCGTGAGGAAAACTATGGCTACACCTTC.

The genes are TRBV6-6 and TRBJ1-2, with no clear D. V lost 6 bases to trimming and J lost 3 bases, with 20 bases between them. The CDR3 has 16 residues. Germline values: CDR1 MNHNY, CDR2 SVGAGI (reference sequence). The CDR3 DNA is TGTGCCAGCAGCCCCCGGGTCTCAATTTTCGACTATGGCTACACCTTC. It codes for CASSPRVSIFDYGYTF.

The gene calls are TRBV5-6 and TRBJ2-5, with 7 nucleotides matching TRBD1. Trimming removed 0 bases from V and 2 bases from J; junction bases left unmatched: 4. The CDR3 runs to 15 residues. The germline CDR1 and CDR2 sequences are SGHDT and YYEEEE. CDR3 in DNA: TGTGCCAGCAGCTTGGAGACAGGGTATCAAGAGACCCAGTACTTC. It encodes CASSLETGYQETQYF. The variable domain in full, with the rest retrieved from reference TRBV5-6 and TRBJ2-5, is DAGVTQSPTHLIKTRGQQVTLRCSPKSGHDTVSWYQQALGQGPQFIFQYYEEEERQRGNFPDRFSGHQFPNYSSELNVNALLLGDSALYLCASSLETGYQETQYFGPGTRLLVL.

The chain carries TRBV29-1 and TRBJ1-1; a weak D match, TRBD1 (6 bases). This CDR3 has 15 residues. In germline, CDR1 is SQVTM, CDR2 ANQGSEA. Trimming pared 4 bases from V and 1 base from J, leaving 16 bases between. The DNA for the CDR3 is TGCAGCGTTGCTTGGGCAGGGGCAGGGAACACTGAAGCTTTCTTT. This codes for CSVAWAGAGNTEAFF.

This chain links TRBV6-5 with TRBJ2-5; the D gene is possibly TRBD2 (5 bases). Per germline, CDR1 MNHEY and CDR2 SVGAGI. The CDR3 is made up of 13 amino acids. Trimming removed 6 bases at V and 4 bases at J, with 12 bases between. Written as DNA, the CDR3 is TGTGCCAGCAGCGACTGGGAGAGAGAGACCCAGTACTTC. Translation: CASSDWERETQYF.

This clone has a handful of counts. The chain uses TRBV19 and TRBJ1-1, with D possibly being TRBD1 (5 bases). V lost 5 bases, J lost 5 bases, and 15 bases lay in between. The CDR3 is 14 amino acids. CDR1 is LNHDA and CDR2 is SQIVND in the germline V gene (reference sequence). For the CDR3, the DNA is TGTGCCAGTAGTCTTACTCCAGGGAGAACTGAAGCTTTCTTT. Amino acid sequence: CASSLTPGRTEAFF.

The chain employs TRBV19 and TRBJ1-5; the match to TRBD1 covers 9 bases. The CDR3 runs 16 residues. Germline V gene data show CDR1 as LNHDA and CDR2 as SQIVND (reference sequence). Unmatched junction bases numbered 10, after V lost 7 bases and J lost 3 bases. The CDR3 DNA reads as TGTGCCAGTAAATTGGGACAGGGTGGTCTCAATCAGCCCCAGCATTTT. This encodes CASKLGQGGLNQPQHF.

CDR3 amino acids: CASSSGGPGEKLFF. The CDR3 DNA is TGCGCCAGCAGCTCAGGGGGCCCCGGTGAAAAACTGTTTTTT. The rearrangement links TRBV5-1 to TRBJ1-4; 8 nucleotides agree with TRBD1. CDR3 size: 14 residues. The ends lost 3 bases at V and 7 bases at J; junction bases unmatched: 5. CDR1 SGHRS and CDR2 YFSETQ come from the germline V gene.

The chain recombines TRBV19 with TRBJ2-1; D gene unclear. The ends were cut back, 3 bases at V and 2 bases at J, with 11 bases in the middle. The length of the CDR3 is 15 residues. Germline V lookup: CDR1 LNHDA, CDR2 SQIVND (reference sequence). CDR3 bases: TGTGCCAGTAGTATCCAGGACCTCCCCTACAATGAGCAGTTCTTC. As protein: CASSIQDLPYNEQFF.

The chain recombines TRBV2 with TRBJ1-5; D might be TRBD1 (6 bases). Per the germline V gene, CDR1 is SNHLY and CDR2 is FYNNEI. Trimming pared 4 bases from V and 1 base from J, leaving 11 bases between. The CDR3 totals 15 residues. This CDR3 is CASSGTGYSNQPQHF. The CDR3 bases are TGTGCCAGCAGTGGTACAGGGTACAGCAATCAGCCCCAGCATTTT.

The chain is built from TRBV4-1 and TRBJ1-5; no definite D call. This CDR3 is built from 15 residues. Deletions cut 5 bases from V and 2 bases from J, with 13 bases between. Germline V CDR1 and CDR2: MGHRA, YSYEKL. CDR3 sequence: CASSKGPWGNQPQHF. DNA of the CDR3: TGCGCCAGCAGCAAAGGACCTTGGGGCAATCAGCCCCAGCATTTT.

The chain has TRBV30 and TRBJ1-1, with D perhaps matching TRBD1 (6 bases). CDR3 length: 13 residues. Germline values: CDR1 GTSNPN, CDR2 SVGIG (reference sequence). Deletions cut 2 bases from V and 7 bases from J, with 14 bases between. As DNA, the CDR3 is TGTGCCTGGAGTTCACAGGGAGGTATTGAAGCTTTCTTT. This encodes CAWSSQGGIEAFF. Complete variable domain (other parts from reference TRBV30 and TRBJ1-1): SQTIHQWPATLVQPVGSPLSLECTVEGTSNPNLYWYRQAAGRGLQLLFYSVGIGQISSEVPQNLSASRPQDRQFILSSKKLLLSDSGFYLCAWSSQGGIEAFFGQGTRLTVV.

The chain carries TRBV20-1 and TRBJ1-2; 8 bases are a match to TRBD1. CDR1 DFQATT and CDR2 SNEGSKA come from the germline V gene (reference sequence). V shed 3 bases and J 6 bases; nucleotides not matched to a gene: 9. This CDR3 contains 14 residues. CDR3 coding DNA: TGCAGTGCTAGTGCCGGGACAGGAACTAATGGCTACACCTTC. Translation: CSASAGTGTNGYTF.